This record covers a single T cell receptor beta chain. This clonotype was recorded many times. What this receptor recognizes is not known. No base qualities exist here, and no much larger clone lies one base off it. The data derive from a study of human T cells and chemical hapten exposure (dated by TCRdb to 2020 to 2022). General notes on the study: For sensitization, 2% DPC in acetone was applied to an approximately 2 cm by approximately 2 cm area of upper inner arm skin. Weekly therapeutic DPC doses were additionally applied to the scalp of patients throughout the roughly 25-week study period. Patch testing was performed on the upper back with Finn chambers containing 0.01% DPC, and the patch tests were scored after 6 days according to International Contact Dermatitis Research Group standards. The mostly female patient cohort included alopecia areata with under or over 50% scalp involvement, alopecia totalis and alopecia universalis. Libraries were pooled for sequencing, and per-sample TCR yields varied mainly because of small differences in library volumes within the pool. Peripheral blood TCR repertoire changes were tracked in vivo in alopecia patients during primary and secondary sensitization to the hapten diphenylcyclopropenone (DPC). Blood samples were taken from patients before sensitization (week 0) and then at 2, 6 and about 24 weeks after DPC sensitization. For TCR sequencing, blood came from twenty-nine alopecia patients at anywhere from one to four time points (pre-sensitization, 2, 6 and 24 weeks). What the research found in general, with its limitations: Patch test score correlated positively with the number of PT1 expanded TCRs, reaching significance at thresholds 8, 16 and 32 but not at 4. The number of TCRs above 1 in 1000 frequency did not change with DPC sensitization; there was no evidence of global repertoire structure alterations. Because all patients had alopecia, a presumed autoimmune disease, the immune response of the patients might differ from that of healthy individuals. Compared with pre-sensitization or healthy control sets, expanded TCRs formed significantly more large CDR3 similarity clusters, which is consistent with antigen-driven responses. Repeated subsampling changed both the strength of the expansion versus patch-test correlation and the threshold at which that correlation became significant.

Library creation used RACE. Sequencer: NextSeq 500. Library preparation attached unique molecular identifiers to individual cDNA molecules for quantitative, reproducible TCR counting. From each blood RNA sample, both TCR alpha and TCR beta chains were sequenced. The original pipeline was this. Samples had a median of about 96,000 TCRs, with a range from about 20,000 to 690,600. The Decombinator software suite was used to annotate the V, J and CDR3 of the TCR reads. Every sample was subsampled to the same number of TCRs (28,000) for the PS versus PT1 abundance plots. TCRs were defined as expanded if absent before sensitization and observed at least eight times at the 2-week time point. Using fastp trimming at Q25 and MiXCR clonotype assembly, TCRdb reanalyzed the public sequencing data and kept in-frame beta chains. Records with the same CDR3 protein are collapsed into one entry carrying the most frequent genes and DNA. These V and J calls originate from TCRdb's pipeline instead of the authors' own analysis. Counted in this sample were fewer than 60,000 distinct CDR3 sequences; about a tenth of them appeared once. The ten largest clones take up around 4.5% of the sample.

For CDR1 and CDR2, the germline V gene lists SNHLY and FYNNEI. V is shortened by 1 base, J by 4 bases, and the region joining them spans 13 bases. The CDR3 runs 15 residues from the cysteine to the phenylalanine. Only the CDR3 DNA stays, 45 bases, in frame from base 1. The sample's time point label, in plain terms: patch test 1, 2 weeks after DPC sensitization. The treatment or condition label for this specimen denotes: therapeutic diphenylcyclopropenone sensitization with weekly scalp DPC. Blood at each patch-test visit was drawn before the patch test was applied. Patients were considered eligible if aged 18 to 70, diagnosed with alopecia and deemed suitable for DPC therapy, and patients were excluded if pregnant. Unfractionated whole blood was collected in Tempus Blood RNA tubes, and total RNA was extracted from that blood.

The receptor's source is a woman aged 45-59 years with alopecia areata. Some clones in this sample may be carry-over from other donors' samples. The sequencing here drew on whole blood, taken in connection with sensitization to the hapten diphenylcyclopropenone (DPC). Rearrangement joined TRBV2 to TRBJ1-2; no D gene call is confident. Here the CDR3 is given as CASSEGGKVIYGYTF. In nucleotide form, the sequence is TGTGCCAGCAGTGAAGGTGGGAAAGTAATCTATGGCTACACCTTC.